Listed here are 21 T cell receptor beta chains from one sample, sequenced in a study of T cell repertoires in cytomegalovirus infection. TCRdb re-called the reads through MiXCR, storing one row per CDR3 protein. This sample has 300,000 to 400,000 distinct CDR3 sequences, with around a sixth found just once. Input material: PBMCs. These receptors all stem from a human donor in good health (CMV status not recorded). Some clones in this sample may be carry-over from other donors' samples.

In this sample, this clonotype is medium-sized (0.01 to 0.1%). V and J are TRBV11-2 and TRBJ2-3, with TRBD2 matching over 8 bases. Trimming cost V 2 bases and J 1 base; bases outside gene matches: 2. The V gene's germline CDR1 is SGHAT and CDR2 FQNNGV. The CDR3 is 15 residues long. The chain's CDR3 is CASSLQRGRTDTQYF. The CDR3 DNA follows: TGTGCCAGCAGCTTACAGCGGGGGCGCACAGATACGCAGTATTTT.

This clonotype was observed at least ten times. The chain employs TRBV7-6 and TRBJ2-5; D is ambiguous. V dropped 3 bases and J dropped 2 bases, with 7 bases sitting between them. Germline values: CDR1 SGHVS, CDR2 FNYEAQ. The length of the CDR3 is 13 residues. Here the CDR3 DNA reads TGTGCCAGCAGCTTTTTTAGGCAAGAGACCCAGTACTTC. Its protein is CASSFFRQETQYF.

This rearrangement joins TRBV11-2 to TRBJ2-1; the D gene is possibly TRBD1 (5 bases). The germline V gene encodes CDR1 SGHAT and CDR2 FQNNGV. The CDR3 covers 15 residues. V lost 3 bases and J lost 5, with 14 bases in between. The CDR3: CASSFDRKKNNEQFF. CDR3 DNA: TGTGCCAGCAGCTTCGACAGAAAGAAAAACAATGAGCAGTTCTTC.

This clonotype was found many times. The CDR3 region has the DNA TGTGCCAGCAGCTCCCAGGGTTCTAACTATGGCTACACCTTC. Its translation is CASSSQGSNYGYTF. The V and J genes are TRBV7-2 and TRBJ1-2; D is perhaps TRBD1 (5 bases). The CDR3 runs 14 residues. Trimming left V 4 bases short and J 0 bases short, with 9 bases between. CDR1 is SGHTA and CDR2 is FQGNSA in the germline V gene. Full variable domain (rest looked up from reference TRBV7-2 and TRBJ1-2): GAGVSQSPSNKVTEKGKDVELRCDPISGHTALYWYRQSLGQGLEFLIYFQGNSAPDKSGLPSDRFSAERTGGSVSTLTIQRTQQEDSAVYLCASSSQGSNYGYTFGSGTRLTVV.

There are many counts of this clonotype. Possible read error: a much larger clone is one base away. The V and J genes are TRBV7-6 and TRBJ2-3; D could derive from TRBD1 or TRBD2 (5 bases each). V dropped 5 bases and J dropped 2 bases, with 8 bases sitting between them. The CDR3 consists of 13 residues. The V gene's germline CDR1 is SGHVS and CDR2 FNYEAQ. The CDR3 is CASSPGATDTQYF. The CDR3 DNA reads as TGTGCCAGCAGCCCCGGGGCCACAGATACGCAGTATTTT.

The chain joins TRBV5-4 to TRBJ2-7; tentatively, D is TRBD1 or TRBD2 (5 bases each). The CDR3 runs 13 residues. Germline V gene data show CDR1 as SGHNT and CDR2 as YYREEE (reference sequence). V lost 2 bases and J 2 bases, leaving 8 bases between the germline ends. The CDR3 protein is CASSFEGPYEQYF. DNA of the CDR3: TGTGCCAGCAGCTTCGAGGGACCCTACGAGCAGTACTTC.

This clonotype showed up just a few times. This chain links TRBV6-5 with TRBJ2-1; 12 nucleotides align to TRBD1. CDR1 and CDR2 (germline): MNHEY, SVGAGI. The CDR3 has 15 amino acids. The trim removed 6 bases at V and 8 bases at J, leaving 8 bases unmatched. In nucleotides, the CDR3 is TGTGCCAGCAGGTGGGCCGGGACAGGGGGCCATGAGCAGTTCTTC. The encoded protein is CASRWAGTGGHEQFF.

This clonotype was observed at least ten times. The V and J genes are TRBV6-2 or TRBV6-3 and TRBJ2-1, with 7 nucleotides matching TRBD2. Germline V gene lookup returns CDR1 MNHEY and CDR2 SVGEGT. This CDR3 region has 15 residues. V was clipped by 5 bases and J by 8 bases; unmatched bases: 12. CDR3 nucleotides: TGTGCCAGCAGTCATTCCAGCGGGATGGTGGATGAGCAGTTCTTC. This gives the protein CASSHSSGMVDEQFF.

This clonotype was detected many times. The CDR3 nucleotides read TGTGCCAGCAGCCTTGATATACTGAAGACTAGCGGGGGCAATGAGCAGTTCTTC. Residues: CASSLDILKTSGGNEQFF. V and J are TRBV7-6 and TRBJ2-1, with TRBD2 matching 12 bases. The germline CDR1 and CDR2 sequences are SGHVS and FNYEAQ. The CDR3 is 18 residues long. With V trimmed by 5 bases and J by 6 bases, 14 bases remained unmatched.

The chain combines TRBV2 with TRBJ1-1; D is unclear. The CDR3 runs 12 residues. Germline values: CDR1 SNHLY, CDR2 FYNNEI. V was trimmed by 8 bases and J by 9 bases, leaving 16 bases between them. CDR3 nucleotides: TGTGCCAGCGATTCGGTGGGAGTCAAAGCTTTCTTT. It is translated as CASDSVGVKAFF.

This clonotype showed up just a few times. The CDR3 DNA is TGTGCCAGCAGCTTCGGGGCCTCTGTGTACGAGCAGTACTTC. Protein product: CASSFGASVYEQYF. V is TRBV11-2 and J is TRBJ2-7, with D perhaps assigned TRBD1 or TRBD2 (5 bases each). Trimming took off 3 bases at V and 4 bases at J, with 13 bases between the two ends. Germline CDR1 reads SGHAT; CDR2 reads FQNNGV. The CDR3 totals 14 residues.

Ten or more counts support this clonotype. V gene TRBV7-8 combines with J gene TRBJ2-3, with 7 positions matching TRBD1. CDR1 and CDR2 (germline): SGHVS, FQNEAQ. The length of the CDR3 is 13 residues. J gave up 7 bases and V 5 bases, and 6 bases lay outside the gene matches. This chain's CDR3 is CASSQLQGYTQYF. The DNA of the CDR3 is TGTGCCAGCAGCCAACTACAGGGGTATACGCAGTATTTT.

Only a few counts were recorded for this clonotype. The chain joins TRBV3-1 to TRBJ1-6; D might be TRBD1 (5 bases). This CDR3 region has 17 residues. CDR1 is LGHDT and CDR2 is YNNKEL in the germline V gene (reference sequence). Trimming pared 1 base from V and 0 bases from J, leaving 10 bases between. CDR3 in amino acids: CASSQVGGSSYNSPLHF. CDR3 sequence (DNA): TGTGCCAGCAGCCAAGTGGGGGGGAGCTCCTATAATTCACCCCTCCACTTT.

V is TRBV2 and J is TRBJ2-3, with a tentative D call TRBD1 (5 bases). V lost 3 bases and J lost 9, with 19 bases in between. CDR1 is SNHLY, CDR2 FYNNEI, per germline. The CDR3 spans 15 residues. The CDR3 sequence is CASSEDTTGKGTQYF. The CDR3 DNA follows: TGTGCCAGCAGTGAGGACACTACTGGGAAAGGGACGCAGTATTTT.

This clonotype was found a few times. V gene TRBV20-1 combines with J gene TRBJ2-1, with TRBD2 identical over 8 bases. Germline loops: CDR1 DFQATT, CDR2 SNEGSKA (reference sequence). V lost 3 bases to trimming and J lost 2 bases; unmatched junction nucleotides: 3. This CDR3 has 14 amino acids. The CDR3 DNA reads TGCAGTGCTAGGACCGGGAGGGCCTACAATGAGCAGTTCTTC. Protein product: CSARTGRAYNEQFF.

The chain carries TRBV7-9 and TRBJ1-3, with a weak D call TRBD1 (6 bases). This CDR3 comprises 17 residues. V was cut by 0 bases and J by 0 bases, with 12 bases left in between. Germline lookup yields CDR1 SEHNR and CDR2 FQNEAQ (reference sequence). The DNA for the CDR3 is TGTGCCAGCAGCTTAGCGCAGGGGACGAGCTCTGGAAACACCATATATTTT. Residues: CASSLAQGTSSGNTIYF.

In this sample, this clonotype turned up once. The chain links TRBV20-1 to TRBJ1-2, with unresolved D. The CDR3 extends over 11 amino acids. The germline CDR1 and CDR2 sequences are DFQATT and SNEGSKA (reference sequence). V dropped 7 bases and J dropped 6 bases, with 12 bases sitting between them. The CDR3 DNA sequence: TGCAGTGAATCGGGTCGGGATGGCTACACCTTC. It encodes CSESGRDGYTF.

A few counts support this clonotype. The chain combines TRBV6-2 or TRBV6-3 with TRBJ2-1; D uncertain. Germline V gene data show CDR1 as MNHEY and CDR2 as SVGEGT. V dropped 4 bases and J dropped 8 bases, with 9 bases sitting between them. The CDR3 runs 12 residues. The CDR3 DNA follows: TGTGCCAGCAGTTCGGATGGCGATGAGCAGTTCTTC. Its translation is CASSSDGDEQFF.

This clonotype has only a few counts. The chain couples TRBV2 to TRBJ1-4; 7 nucleotides agree with TRBD1. V lost 4 bases, J lost 8 bases, and 13 bases stayed unmatched. This CDR3 comprises 16 residues. Per the germline V gene, CDR1 is SNHLY and CDR2 is FYNNEI. The DNA for the CDR3 is TGTGCCAGCAGTGGCGACAGGGCCGCTTTGGGGGAAAAACTGTTTTTT. Amino acid sequence: CASSGDRAALGEKLFF.

Only a few counts were recorded for this clonotype. The rearrangement uses TRBV7-2 and TRBJ2-1; D may be TRBD1 (5 bases). Between the trimmed V and J ends, which lost 6 bases and 0 bases, there was a span of 12 bases. Germline V lookup: CDR1 SGHTA, CDR2 FQGNSA. The CDR3 extends over 15 amino acids. The CDR3 is CASRKWGLSYNEQFF. DNA of the CDR3: TGTGCCAGCAGGAAATGGGGCCTCTCCTACAATGAGCAGTTCTTC.

This clonotype has just a few counts. The rearrangement joins TRBV14 to TRBJ2-7, with TRBD2 as a possible D gene (5 bases). CDR1 and CDR2 from the germline V gene are SGHDN and FVKESK. V gave up 6 bases and J gave up 5 bases, with 14 bases separating them. This CDR3 spans 13 amino acids. The CDR3 protein is CASSLTSSHEQYF. CDR3 nucleotides: TGTGCCAGCAGTCTAACTAGTTCCCACGAGCAGTACTTC.